These 18 T cell receptor beta chains share one sample of origin, sequenced in a study of T-cell reconstitution after alpha-beta-depleted transplantation in children (dated by TCRdb to the mid-2010s). Libraries were prepared through PCR. The instrument was an Illumina HiSeq 2500. TCR libraries were prepared with molecular barcoding, using unique molecular identifiers to normalize TCRbeta repertoire quantification. The public sequencing data were trimmed at Q25 with fastp and processed into clonotypes with MiXCR by TCRdb, which kept only in-frame beta chains. Every distinct CDR3 protein forms one entry, paired with its most common genes and DNA. The sample table shows 500,000 to 750,000 distinct CDR3 sequences, and approximately 30% are seen once. Just over 35% of the sample lies in the top ten. The sample's treatment or condition label is to be understood as: allogeneic hematopoietic cell transplantation with graft depleted of TCRalphabeta T cells and CD19 B cells.

The sample consisted of PBMCs, taken before TCRalphabeta/CD19-depleted stem cell transplant. The receptor set was obtained from a boy in the first two years of life with Wiskott-Aldrich syndrome, due to receive a stem cell transplant.

This chain links TRBV5-1 with TRBJ2-5; D is perhaps TRBD2 (6 bases). This CDR3 is built from 16 residues. CDR1 SGHRS and CDR2 YFSETQ come from the germline V gene. V lost 0 bases to trimming and J lost 5 bases, with 17 bases between them. This CDR3 is CASSLVAGSPLETQYF. CDR3 DNA sequence: TGCGCCAGCAGCTTGGTTGCGGGAAGTCCCTTGGAGACCCAGTACTTC.

The table lists this clonotype with a few counts. The genes are TRBV29-1 and TRBJ2-3; perhaps TRBD1 as D (5 bases). Trimming cost V 4 bases and J 0 bases, with 14 bases left between them. The germline V gene encodes CDR1 SQVTM and CDR2 ANQGSEA. The CDR3 has 15 amino acids. The CDR3 protein is CSVVGSRASTDTQYF. The CDR3 coding sequence is TGCAGCGTTGTCGGCTCCAGGGCTAGCACAGATACGCAGTATTTT.

The genes are TRBV10-3 and TRBJ1-3, with D uncertain. The CDR3 extends over 14 amino acids. With 7 bases removed from V and 0 bases from J, the gap between germline ends came to 10 bases. The germline CDR1 and CDR2 sequences are ENHRY and SYGVKD. Written as DNA, the CDR3 is TGTGCCATCAACCCACCGAGCTCTGGAAACACCATATATTTT. Its translation: CAINPPSSGNTIYF.

The J gene is TRBJ2-3, the V gene TRBV7-2, with 9 nucleotides matching TRBD2. The germline CDR1 and CDR2 sequences are SGHTA and FQGNSA. The trim removed 1 base at V and 4 bases at J, leaving 6 bases unmatched. This CDR3 spans 16 amino acids. This chain's CDR3 is CASSLVGGRAADTQYF. The CDR3 DNA is TGTGCCAGCAGCTTAGTAGGCGGGAGGGCAGCAGATACGCAGTATTTT.

The table lists this clonotype with a few counts. The chain carries TRBV6-1 and TRBJ2-5; the match to TRBD1 covers 7 bases. Germline lookup yields CDR1 MNHNS and CDR2 SASEGT. CDR3 size: 14 residues. Trimming at V came to 6 bases and at J to 7 bases, leaving 11 bases not matched to a gene. The CDR3 DNA reads TGTGCCAGCAGGGAGCCGGGACAGAGGGGGACCCAGTACTTC. Translated: CASREPGQRGTQYF.

This clonotype was counted many times. The rearrangement links TRBV27 to TRBJ2-1, with TRBD2 matching over 10 bases. The ends lost 2 bases at V and 8 bases at J; junction bases unmatched: 6. CDR3 length equals 15 residues. Germline CDR1 MNHEY, CDR2 SMNVEV (reference sequence). CDR3 sequence reads: CASSLLAGAKDEQFF. The DNA of the CDR3 is TGTGCCAGCAGTTTACTAGCGGGAGCAAAGGATGAGCAGTTCTTC.

The chain couples TRBV20-1 to TRBJ2-7; D unresolved. This CDR3 has 13 amino acids. The germline V gene encodes CDR1 DFQATT and CDR2 SNEGSKA (reference sequence). V shed 1 base and J shed 3 bases, with 10 bases lying between them. The CDR3 DNA reads as TGCAGTGCTAGAGTCGCCCACGGCTACGAGCAGTACTTC. Translated: CSARVAHGYEQYF.

The chain is built from TRBV6-5 and TRBJ2-2; a weak D match, TRBD2 (5 bases). This CDR3 has 16 residues. Germline CDR1 MNHEY, CDR2 SVGAGI. V lost 2 bases and J 1 base, leaving 11 bases between the germline ends. DNA of the CDR3: TGTGCCAGCAGTTACGGCGCGGGTTGGAACACCGGGGAGCTGTTTTTT. It encodes CASSYGAGWNTGELFF.

This clonotype was seen only a few times. The CDR3 sequence: CSASPQGNQPQHF. The CDR3 DNA is TGCAGTGCTAGTCCCCAGGGTAATCAGCCCCAGCATTTT. The chain joins TRBV20-1 to TRBJ1-5; D may be TRBD1 (5 bases). Trimming cost V 3 bases and J 4 bases, with 10 bases left between them. Germline V gene sequence: CDR1 DFQATT, CDR2 SNEGSKA (reference sequence). CDR3 length equals 13 residues.

The chain combines TRBV7-9 with TRBJ1-1, with 7 nucleotides matching TRBD1. CDR3 length equals 14 residues. V shed 5 bases and J 1 base; nucleotides not matched to a gene: 4. In germline, CDR1 is SEHNR, CDR2 FQNEAQ (reference sequence). CDR3 coding DNA: TGTGCCAGCAGCACCTGGACAGGGAACACTGAAGCTTTCTTT. Protein: CASSTWTGNTEAFF.

This sequence joins TRBV7-8 and TRBJ2-3; no reliable D call. V lost 1 base and J lost 0, with 8 bases in between. In germline, CDR1 is SGHVS, CDR2 FQNEAQ. CDR3 length: 15 amino acids. The CDR3 spells CASSLVQWSTDTQYF. In nucleotides, the CDR3 is TGTGCCAGCAGCTTAGTGCAGTGGAGCACAGATACGCAGTATTTT.

Only a few counts were recorded for this clonotype. The chain joins TRBV5-1 to TRBJ1-1, with 7 bases identical to TRBD1. Unmatched junction bases numbered 4, after V lost 4 bases and J lost 1 base. CDR3 length: 14 residues. Per germline, CDR1 SGHRS and CDR2 YFSETQ. CDR3 protein: CASSPQGTNTEAFF. Written as DNA, the CDR3 is TGCGCCAGCAGCCCACAGGGGACGAACACTGAAGCTTTCTTT.

A few counts support this clonotype. The chain couples TRBV28 to TRBJ2-1, with D possibly TRBD2 on 5 matching bases. Per germline, CDR1 MDHEN and CDR2 SYDVKM. The V gene lost 4 bases and the J gene lost 9 bases, with 16 bases spanning the gap. This CDR3 is 14 amino acids long. The CDR3, as DNA: TGTGCCAGCAGTTCCCCTGGGGAGAGCGGTGAGCAGTTCTTC. Its protein product is CASSSPGESGEQFF.

The V gene is TRBV5-1, the J gene TRBJ1-1, with a weak D call TRBD1 (6 bases). The germline gives CDR1 SGHRS, CDR2 YFSETQ. V lost 2 bases and J lost 6, with 14 bases in between. The CDR3 is 14 amino acids. As DNA, the CDR3 is TGCGCCAGCAGCTTACAGGGATTTAACGCTGAAGCTTTCTTT. Translation: CASSLQGFNAEAFF.

The chain carries TRBV27 and TRBJ2-5, with D possibly TRBD1 on 6 matching bases. Germline CDR1 MNHEY, CDR2 SMNVEV (reference sequence). This CDR3 contains 14 residues. The V gene lost 6 bases and the J gene lost 5 bases, with 16 bases spanning the gap. CDR3 DNA sequence: TGTGCCAGCAGCCTACTAACAGGGATGGAGACCCAGTACTTC. It encodes CASSLLTGMETQYF.

This clonotype appeared a few times. The genes are TRBV12-3 or TRBV12-4 and TRBJ2-1, with 10 bases matching TRBD2. The V and J ends lost 6 bases and 4 bases, in that order; junction bases with no gene match: 6. The CDR3 consists of 15 residues. CDR3 sequence reads: CASSRISGRYNEQFF. As DNA, the CDR3 is TGTGCCAGCAGCCGAATTAGCGGGAGGTACAATGAGCAGTTCTTC.

Only one count was recorded for this clonotype. For the CDR3, the DNA is TGTGCCAGCAGCTTGGTTCTCGCCGGTGGCTACACCTTC. This codes for CASSLVLAGGYTF. The V gene is TRBV5-5, the J gene TRBJ1-2; no reliable D call. CDR3 size: 13 residues. CDR1 is SGHKS, CDR2 YYEKEE, per germline (reference sequence). Trimming left V 0 bases short and J 7 bases short, with 10 bases between.

This clonotype was seen a few times. The chain carries TRBV5-1 and TRBJ2-2; D is unclear. The CDR3 loop spans 14 amino acids. Trimming pared 2 bases from V and 10 bases from J, leaving 15 bases between. CDR1 is SGHRS, CDR2 YFSETQ, per germline. Written as DNA, the CDR3 is TGCGCCAGCAGCTTTACAAGGACGGACGAGGAGCTGTTTTTT. It encodes CASSFTRTDEELFF.